This T cell receptor beta chain was sequenced during a study of response to subunit inactivated influenza vaccine. A single record per CDR3 protein comes from TCRdb applying MiXCR to the RT-PCR reads. The repertoire has hundreds of thousands of distinct CDR3 sequences, about 18% of them found once; the top ten carry about a tenth. To note about this clonotype: Its ends do not fully match the called genes, so a read error is possible.

Germline lookup yields CDR1 DFQATT and CDR2 SNEGSKA (reference sequence). The CDR3 is made up of 16 amino acids. The source was PBMCs from blood, collected about 5 days after vaccination. This chain uses TRBV20-1 with TRBJ1-2; 12 bases are shared with TRBD1. This TCR came from a man aged 50-59 years who received an inactivated influenza vaccine. CDR3 coding DNA: TGCTGTGCTTGGGAGCCGGGACAGGGGGCAAGCTATGGCTACACCTTC. Amino acid sequence: CCAWEPGQGASYGYTF.